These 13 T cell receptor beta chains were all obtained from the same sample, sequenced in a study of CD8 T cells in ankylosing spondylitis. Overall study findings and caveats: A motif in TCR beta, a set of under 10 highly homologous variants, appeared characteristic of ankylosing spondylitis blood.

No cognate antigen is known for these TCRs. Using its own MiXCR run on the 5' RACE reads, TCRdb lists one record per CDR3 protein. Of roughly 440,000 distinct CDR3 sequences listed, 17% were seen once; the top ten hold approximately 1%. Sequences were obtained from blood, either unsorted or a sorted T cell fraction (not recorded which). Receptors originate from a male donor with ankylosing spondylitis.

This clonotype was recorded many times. The CDR3 here is CASSSGTTGELFF. The DNA for the CDR3 is TGTGCCAGCAGTTCCGGGACAACCGGGGAGCTGTTTTTT. This rearrangement joins TRBV12-3 or TRBV12-4 to TRBJ2-2; D may be TRBD1 (6 bases). The CDR3 consists of 13 residues. Trimming left V 4 bases short and J 5 bases short, with 8 bases between.

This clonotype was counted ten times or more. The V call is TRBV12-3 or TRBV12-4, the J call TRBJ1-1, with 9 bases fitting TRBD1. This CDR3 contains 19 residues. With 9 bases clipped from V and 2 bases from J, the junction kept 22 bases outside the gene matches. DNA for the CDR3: TGTGCCAGTAGGTCCCCTGACGGCTACCGACAGGGGGTTAACACTGAAGCTTTCTTT. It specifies CASRSPDGYRQGVNTEAFF.

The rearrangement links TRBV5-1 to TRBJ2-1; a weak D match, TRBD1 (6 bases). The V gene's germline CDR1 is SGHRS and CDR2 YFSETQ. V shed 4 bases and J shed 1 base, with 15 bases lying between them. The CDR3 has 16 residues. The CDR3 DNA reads TGCGCCAGCAGCATACCTCAGGGGACATCCTACAATGAGCAGTTCTTC. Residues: CASSIPQGTSYNEQFF.

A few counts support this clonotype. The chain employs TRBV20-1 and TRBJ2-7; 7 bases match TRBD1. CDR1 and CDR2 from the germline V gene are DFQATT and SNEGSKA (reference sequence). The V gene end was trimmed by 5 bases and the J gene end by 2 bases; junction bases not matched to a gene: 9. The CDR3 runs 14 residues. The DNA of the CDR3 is TGCAGTGCTGCGACCCTACAGGGGACCTACGAGCAGTACTTC. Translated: CSAATLQGTYEQYF.

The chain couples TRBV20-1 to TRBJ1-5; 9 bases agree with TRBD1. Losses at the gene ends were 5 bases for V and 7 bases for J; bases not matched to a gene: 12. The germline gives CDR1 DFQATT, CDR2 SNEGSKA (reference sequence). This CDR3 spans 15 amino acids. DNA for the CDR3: TGCAGTGCTGGAACGGGACAGGGAGGTCGGCAGCCCCAGCATTTT. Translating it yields CSAGTGQGGRQPQHF.

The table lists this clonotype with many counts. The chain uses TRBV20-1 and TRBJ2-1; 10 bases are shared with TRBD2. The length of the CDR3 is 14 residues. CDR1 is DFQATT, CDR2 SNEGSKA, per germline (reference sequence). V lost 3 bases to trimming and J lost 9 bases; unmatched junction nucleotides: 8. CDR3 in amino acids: CSARPAGGPGEQFF. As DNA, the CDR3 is TGCAGTGCTAGGCCAGCGGGAGGGCCCGGTGAGCAGTTCTTC.

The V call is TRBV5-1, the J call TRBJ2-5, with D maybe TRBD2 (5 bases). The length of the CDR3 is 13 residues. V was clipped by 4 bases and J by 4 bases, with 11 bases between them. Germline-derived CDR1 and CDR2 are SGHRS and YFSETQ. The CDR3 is CASSDSRGETQYF. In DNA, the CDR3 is TGCGCCAGCAGCGACTCTCGGGGAGAGACCCAGTACTTC.

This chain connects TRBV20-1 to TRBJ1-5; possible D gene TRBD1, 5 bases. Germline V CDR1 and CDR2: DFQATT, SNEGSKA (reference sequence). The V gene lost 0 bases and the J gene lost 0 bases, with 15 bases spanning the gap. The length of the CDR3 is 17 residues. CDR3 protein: CSARDNRGGNSNQPQHF. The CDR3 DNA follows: TGCAGTGCTAGAGATAATCGCGGGGGTAATAGCAATCAGCCCCAGCATTTT.

The CDR3 nucleotides read TGTGCCAGCAGTTTCGACAGGGGCTCTGGAAACACCATATATTTT. Its protein product is CASSFDRGSGNTIYF. This sequence joins TRBV7-9 and TRBJ1-3; 8 nucleotides align to TRBD1. CDR3 length equals 15 residues. CDR1 SEHNR and CDR2 FQNEAQ come from the germline V gene (reference sequence). With 6 bases clipped from V and 0 bases from J, the junction kept 4 bases outside the gene matches.

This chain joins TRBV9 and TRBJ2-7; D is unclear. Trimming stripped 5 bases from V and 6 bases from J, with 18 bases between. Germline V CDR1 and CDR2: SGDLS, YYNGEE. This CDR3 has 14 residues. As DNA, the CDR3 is TGTGCCAGCAGTGCCGGCACTCTAGGTCTCGAGCAGTACTTC. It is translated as CASSAGTLGLEQYF.

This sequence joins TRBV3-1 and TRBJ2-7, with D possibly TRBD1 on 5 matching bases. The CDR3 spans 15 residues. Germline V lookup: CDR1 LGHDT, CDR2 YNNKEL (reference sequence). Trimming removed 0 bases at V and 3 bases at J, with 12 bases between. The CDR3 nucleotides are TGTGCCAGCAGCCAAGATTGGCAGGGAAACTACGAGCAGTACTTC. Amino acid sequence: CASSQDWQGNYEQYF.

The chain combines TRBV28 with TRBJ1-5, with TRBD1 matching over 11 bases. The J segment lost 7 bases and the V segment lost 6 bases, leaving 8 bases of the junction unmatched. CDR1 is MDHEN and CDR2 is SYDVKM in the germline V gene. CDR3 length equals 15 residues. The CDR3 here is CASSPWGQGEQPQHF. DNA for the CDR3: TGTGCCAGCAGCCCTTGGGGACAGGGGGAGCAGCCCCAGCATTTT.

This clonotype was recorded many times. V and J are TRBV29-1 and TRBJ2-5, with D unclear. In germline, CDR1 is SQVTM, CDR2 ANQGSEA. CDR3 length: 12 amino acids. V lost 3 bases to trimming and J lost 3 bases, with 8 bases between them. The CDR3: CSVEGQKETQYF. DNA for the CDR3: TGCAGCGTTGAGGGTCAGAAAGAGACCCAGTACTTC.